This entry lists 31 T cell receptor beta chains sequenced from one sample in a study of Graves' ophthalmopathy and Graves' hyperthyroidism. RNA transcripts provided the template for amplifying TCR beta CDR3 regions. RT-PCR in the first round used HTBI primers; a second-round multiplex PCR followed. MiXCR was run by TCRdb on the multiplex PCR reads, yielding one entry per CDR3 protein. The sample yields approximately 500,000 distinct CDR3 sequences, about 15% seen once. Sample: blood. These receptors all come from a young woman with Graves' ophthalmopathy.

This clonotype was counted many times. The CDR3 coding sequence is TGTGCCAGCAACGAGGGGGGACAGGGGAACTATGGCTACACCTTC. Translated: CASNEGGQGNYGYTF. The chain is built from TRBV28 and TRBJ1-2, with TRBD1 matching 10 bases. From germline, CDR1 is MDHEN and CDR2 SYDVKM. The CDR3 spans 15 residues. V was pared by 7 bases and J by 2 bases, with 7 bases of the junction left unmatched.

Many counts were recorded for this clonotype. This chain links TRBV27 with TRBJ2-7; D might be TRBD2 (6 bases). Germline V gene data show CDR1 as MNHEY and CDR2 as SMNVEV (reference sequence). The CDR3 length is 14 residues. Deletions cut 7 bases from V and 2 bases from J, with 15 bases between. In DNA form, the CDR3 reads TGTGCCAGCAAGGCTCTAGCGCAAACCTACGAGCAGTACTTC. Translation gives CASKALAQTYEQYF.

In its sample, this clonotype was seen many times. This rearrangement joins TRBV5-1 to TRBJ2-7, with 9 bases matching TRBD1. The CDR3 is made up of 14 amino acids. Germline V gene lookup returns CDR1 SGHRS and CDR2 YFSETQ. Trimming at V came to 4 bases and at J to 4 bases, leaving 6 bases not matched to a gene. CDR3 DNA sequence: TGCGCCAGCAGCGGGCGGACAGGGGATTACGAGCAGTACTTC. Its protein product is CASSGRTGDYEQYF.

This clonotype appeared many times. This chain joins TRBV6-5 and TRBJ1-1, with 7 bases lining up with TRBD1. The V and J ends lost 2 bases and 10 bases, in that order; junction bases with no gene match: 7. CDR1 is MNHEY and CDR2 is SVGAGI in the germline V gene. The CDR3 runs 13 residues. CDR3: CASSYLDRAGAFF. CDR3 bases: TGTGCCAGCAGTTACCTCGACAGGGCTGGAGCTTTCTTT.

This clonotype has at least ten counts. The gene calls are TRBV6-1 and TRBJ2-2; D possibly corresponds to TRBD2 (5 bases). This CDR3 contains 11 residues. V was pared by 10 bases and J by 7 bases, with 10 bases between. Germline CDR1 MNHNS, CDR2 SASEGT. The CDR3 loop is CATAAGGELFF. The CDR3 nucleotides read TGTGCCACCGCGGCGGGCGGGGAGCTGTTTTTT.

This clonotype was counted ten times or more. CDR3 protein: CASSEQYF. The CDR3 region has the DNA TGTGCCAGCAGTGAGCAGTACTTC. The chain couples TRBV2 to TRBJ2-7; D is undetermined. The V gene's germline CDR1 is SNHLY and CDR2 FYNNEI. Trimming took off 3 bases at V and 9 bases at J, with 0 bases between the two ends. This CDR3 contains 8 residues.

This clonotype was observed many times. The chain links TRBV6-5 to TRBJ2-7; D uncertain. Trimming cost V 4 bases and J 3 bases, with 13 bases left between them. Germline V gene data show CDR1 as MNHEY and CDR2 as SVGAGI. There are 14 residues in the CDR3. The DNA for the CDR3 is TGTGCCAGCAGTTCCCGGACCGTTGACTACGAGCAGTACTTC. This encodes CASSSRTVDYEQYF.

The table lists this clonotype with many counts. The CDR3 spells CASSTTFGVNQPQHF. CDR3 DNA sequence: TGTGCCAGCAGCACGACCTTTGGGGTCAATCAGCCCCAGCATTTT. The chain joins TRBV7-2 to TRBJ1-5; no clear D gene. The germline gives CDR1 SGHTA, CDR2 FQGNSA. The CDR3 extends over 15 amino acids. V shed 5 bases and J shed 3 bases, with 14 bases lying between them.

This clonotype was seen repeatedly, ten times or more. This chain links TRBV28 with TRBJ1-1; D is uncertain. V was pared by 9 bases and J by 5 bases, with 19 bases between. Germline V gene sequence: CDR1 MDHEN, CDR2 SYDVKM. This CDR3 is 14 amino acids long. The CDR3 protein is CASRSTGQRTEAFF. The CDR3 DNA reads TGTGCCAGTCGGTCGACCGGGCAACGAACTGAAGCTTTCTTT. The full variable domain, in which reference TRBV28 and TRBJ1-1 provide the parts outside the CDR3, is DVKVTQSSRYLVKRTGEKVFLECVQDMDHENMFWYRQDPGLGLRLIYFSYDVKMKEKGDIPEGYSVSREKKERFSLILESASTNQTSMYLCASRSTGQRTEAFFGQGTRLTVV.

The V and J genes are TRBV20-1 and TRBJ1-1; 8 nucleotides align to TRBD1. Looked up from germline, CDR1 is DFQATT and CDR2 is SNEGSKA (reference sequence). V shed 3 bases, J shed 4 bases, and the junction held 4 bases outside the gene matches. The CDR3 consists of 13 residues. The CDR3 bases are TGCAGTGCTAGGAGGGACAGGAGCACTGAAGCTTTCTTT. Translating gives CSARRDRSTEAFF.

This clonotype was counted many times. The CDR3 nucleotides are TGTGCCAGCAGTGAAGGGGGCTATCAAGAGACCCAGTACTTC. It codes for CASSEGGYQETQYF. The chain is built from TRBV2 and TRBJ2-5; D possibly corresponds to TRBD1 (5 bases). V was shortened by 1 base and J by 2 bases, with 8 bases between the two germline ends. CDR1 and CDR2 from the germline V gene are SNHLY and FYNNEI. The CDR3 loop spans 14 amino acids.

This clonotype was found many times. The CDR3 sequence: CASSYRLNTEAFF. The CDR3 nucleotides are TGTGCCAGCAGTTACAGGCTGAACACTGAAGCTTTCTTT. V gene TRBV6-5 combines with J gene TRBJ1-1; D is unresolved. V dropped 2 bases and J dropped 0 bases, with 4 bases sitting between them. There are 13 residues in the CDR3. Looked up from germline, CDR1 is MNHEY and CDR2 is SVGAGI.

This clonotype was found many times. The gene calls are TRBV28 and TRBJ2-7; either TRBD1 or TRBD2 may fit D (7 bases each). The germline V gene has CDR1 MDHEN and CDR2 SYDVKM. V shed 4 bases and J shed 4 bases, with 23 bases lying between them. CDR3 length: 17 amino acids. CDR3 sequence reads: CASSSLQGQVGGYEQYF. In DNA form, the CDR3 reads TGTGCCAGCAGTTCCCTACAAGGACAGGTGGGGGGGTACGAGCAGTACTTC.

This clonotype was counted ten times or more. V and J are TRBV19 and TRBJ2-2, with D perhaps matching TRBD1 (6 bases). Germline assignment: CDR1 LNHDA and CDR2 SQIVND (reference sequence). The CDR3 has 14 residues. The V end was cut by 5 bases, the J end by 2 bases, with 9 bases between. The CDR3 DNA sequence: TGTGCCAGTAGTTTGGGGGCTAACACCGGGGAGCTGTTTTTT. As protein: CASSLGANTGELFF.

This clonotype was counted only a few times. The chain joins TRBV4-1 to TRBJ2-7; TRBD2 aligns across 8 bases. CDR3 length equals 18 residues. Germline CDR1 reads MGHRA; CDR2 reads YSYEKL. With V trimmed by 4 bases and J by 0 bases, 14 bases remained unmatched. The CDR3 is CASSPLGSGGRSSYEQYF. CDR3 in DNA: TGCGCCAGCAGCCCCCTGGGGAGCGGGGGCCGTAGCTCCTACGAGCAGTACTTC.

This clonotype has ten or more counts. A junction end diverges from the germline sequence, so it may reflect a read error. This chain uses TRBV2 with TRBJ1-2; D unclear. The V gene's germline CDR1 is SNHLY and CDR2 FYNNEI. CDR3 length: 15 residues. The CDR3 nucleotides are TGTGCCAGCAGCCTCTTGGCGACCGGAGACTATGGCTACACCTTT. This gives the protein CASSLLATGDYGYTF.

Ten or more counts support this clonotype. The V and J genes are TRBV5-6 and TRBJ1-2; 7 bases line up with TRBD1. The germline gives CDR1 SGHDT, CDR2 YYEEEE. The V gene end was trimmed by 3 bases and the J gene end by 5 bases; junction bases not matched to a gene: 7. The CDR3 has 14 residues. The CDR3 spells CASSSLTGKYGYTF. In DNA, the CDR3 is TGTGCCAGCAGCTCCCTGACAGGGAAGTATGGCTACACCTTC.

This clonotype was observed at least ten times. The J gene is TRBJ1-3, the V gene TRBV20-1; D might be TRBD1 (6 bases). The CDR3 sequence is 14 residues long. V lost 3 bases and J lost 1, with 10 bases in between. CDR1 and CDR2 from the germline V gene are DFQATT and SNEGSKA (reference sequence). In nucleotides, the CDR3 is TGCAGTGCTAGGAAGACAGGTTCTGGAAACACCATATATTTT. Translating gives CSARKTGSGNTIYF.

This clonotype was recorded many times. The gene calls are TRBV28 and TRBJ1-5; D call uncertain. Germline V gene lookup returns CDR1 MDHEN and CDR2 SYDVKM. Trimming removed 4 bases from V and 5 bases from J, with 15 bases in between. This CDR3 region has 15 residues. The CDR3: CASSSSPGIHQPQHF. In DNA form, the CDR3 reads TGTGCCAGCAGTTCTTCACCCGGAATTCATCAGCCCCAGCATTTT.

The rearrangement links TRBV4-1 to TRBJ1-6; no firm D call. Germline CDR1 is MGHRA and CDR2 is YSYEKL. The CDR3 consists of 14 residues. The V end lost 1 base, the J end lost 9 bases, and 10 bases lay between the germline ends. CDR3 DNA sequence: TGCGCCAGCAGCCAAGTTAAGGGAATTTCACCCCTCCACTTT. Its protein is CASSQVKGISPLHF.

This clonotype was detected ten times or more. V and J are TRBV12-3 or TRBV12-4 and TRBJ2-4; the match to TRBD2 covers 14 bases. The length of the CDR3 is 15 residues. V was clipped by 5 bases and J by 6 bases; unmatched bases: 3. CDR3 DNA sequence: TGTGCCAGCAGTCAAGGGACTAGCGGGGGAAACATTCAGTACTTC. This codes for CASSQGTSGGNIQYF.

This clonotype was found many times. The gene calls are TRBV6-2 or TRBV6-3 and TRBJ2-7; 8 bases are shared with TRBD1. The CDR3 runs 18 residues. CDR1 and CDR2 from the germline V gene are MNHEY and SVGEGT. J lost 0 bases, V lost 5 bases, and 15 bases had no gene match. Here the CDR3 reads CASSPYPPGQALSYEQYF. The DNA of the CDR3 is TGTGCCAGCAGTCCTTATCCTCCGGGACAGGCCCTCTCCTACGAGCAGTACTTC.

This clonotype appeared a few times. The CDR3 nucleotides are TGTGCCAGCAGTTTAGAGACAGCCAATCAGCCCCAGCATTTT. Translated, it gives CASSLETANQPQHF. This rearrangement joins TRBV28 to TRBJ1-5, with D maybe TRBD1 (5 bases). Deletions cut 2 bases from V and 3 bases from J, with 8 bases between. This CDR3 has 14 amino acids. The germline CDR1 and CDR2 sequences are MDHEN and SYDVKM.

The sample holds many counts of this clonotype. The chain uses TRBV11-2 and TRBJ2-7; possibly TRBD1 for D (5 bases). Germline assignment: CDR1 SGHAT and CDR2 FQNNGV. Between the trimmed V and J ends, which lost 2 bases and 0 bases, there was a span of 14 bases. The CDR3 contains 16 residues. Written as DNA, the CDR3 is TGTGCCAGCAGCTTAATGGGGCAGAGAGTCTCCTACGAGCAGTACTTC. Amino acid sequence: CASSLMGQRVSYEQYF.

This clonotype showed up many times. V gene TRBV2 combines with J gene TRBJ1-1; D ambiguous. Trimming stripped 2 bases from V and 6 bases from J, with 13 bases between. Per the germline V gene, CDR1 is SNHLY and CDR2 is FYNNEI. CDR3 length: 14 amino acids. The CDR3 loop reads CASSESEGWPEAFF. In DNA, the CDR3 is TGTGCCAGCAGTGAATCCGAGGGTTGGCCTGAAGCTTTCTTT.

The rearrangement joins TRBV14 to TRBJ2-7, with D possibly TRBD2 on 6 matching bases. V shed 0 bases and J shed 1 base, with 13 bases lying between them. The CDR3 is 16 residues long. Per germline, CDR1 SGHDN and CDR2 FVKESK. CDR3 DNA sequence: TGTGCCAGCAGCCAAGATTCGGGGGAACGTTCCTACGAGCAGTACTTC. Amino acids: CASSQDSGERSYEQYF.

J is TRBJ2-7 and V is TRBV20-1; TRBD2 aligns across 14 bases. The CDR3 is made up of 16 amino acids. V lost 5 bases to trimming and J lost 2 bases; unmatched junction nucleotides: 8. In germline, CDR1 is DFQATT, CDR2 SNEGSKA (reference sequence). CDR3 DNA: TGCAGTGCTGACGGACTAGCGGGAGGAGGGACCTACGAGCAGTACTTC. Encoded protein: CSADGLAGGGTYEQYF.

This clonotype was picked up many times. J is TRBJ2-5 and V is TRBV20-1, with D possibly being TRBD1 (5 bases). The CDR3 has 13 residues. V lost 6 bases to trimming and J lost 0 bases, with 11 bases between them. Germline CDR1 is DFQATT and CDR2 is SNEGSKA (reference sequence). The CDR3 DNA is TGCAGTGCCAGAAGGGGAAACCAAGAGACCCAGTACTTC. Protein sequence: CSARRGNQETQYF.

This clonotype has ten or more counts. The V and J genes are TRBV29-1 and TRBJ1-2; 9 nucleotides align to TRBD1. This CDR3 is 15 amino acids long. Germline CDR1 reads SQVTM; CDR2 reads ANQGSEA. Unmatched junction bases numbered 16, after V lost 6 bases and J lost 8 bases. This CDR3 is CSVDAGTGFYTGYTF. The DNA of the CDR3 is TGCAGCGTAGACGCTGGGACAGGGTTTTATACGGGCTACACCTTC.

This clonotype has a count of ten or more. J is TRBJ2-5 and V is TRBV28, with a tentative D call TRBD1 (7 bases). Germline CDR1 reads MDHEN; CDR2 reads SYDVKM. V was shortened by 6 bases and J by 5 bases, with 13 bases between the two germline ends. The CDR3 runs to 13 residues. The CDR3 nucleotides are TGTGCCAGCAGATCAGGGGGGATTGAGACCCAGTACTTC. As protein: CASRSGGIETQYF.

Many counts were recorded for this clonotype. A much larger clone lies one base from this, so it may be a read error. This chain uses TRBV12-3 or TRBV12-4 with TRBJ1-2, with a weak D call TRBD1 (6 bases). This CDR3 has 13 amino acids. Trimming removed 3 bases at V and 4 bases at J, with 9 bases between. This chain's CDR3 is CASSFEDSYGYTF. The CDR3 DNA sequence: TGTGCCAGCAGTTTCGAGGACAGCTATGGCTACACCTTC.